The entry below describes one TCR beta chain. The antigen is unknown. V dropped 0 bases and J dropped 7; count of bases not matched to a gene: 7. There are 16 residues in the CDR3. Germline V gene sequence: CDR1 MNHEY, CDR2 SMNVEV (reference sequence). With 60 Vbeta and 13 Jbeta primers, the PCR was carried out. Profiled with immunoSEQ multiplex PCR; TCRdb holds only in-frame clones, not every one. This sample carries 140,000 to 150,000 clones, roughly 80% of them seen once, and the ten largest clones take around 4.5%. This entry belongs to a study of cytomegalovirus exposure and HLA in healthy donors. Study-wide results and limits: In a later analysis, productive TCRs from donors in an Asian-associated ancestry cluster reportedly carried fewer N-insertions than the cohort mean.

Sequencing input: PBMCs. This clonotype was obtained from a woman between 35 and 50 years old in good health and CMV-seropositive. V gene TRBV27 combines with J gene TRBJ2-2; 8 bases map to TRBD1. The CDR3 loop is CASSLSRQGAYGELFF. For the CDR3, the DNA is TGTGCCAGCAGTTTATCGAGGCAGGGGGCTTACGGGGAGCTGTTTTTT.